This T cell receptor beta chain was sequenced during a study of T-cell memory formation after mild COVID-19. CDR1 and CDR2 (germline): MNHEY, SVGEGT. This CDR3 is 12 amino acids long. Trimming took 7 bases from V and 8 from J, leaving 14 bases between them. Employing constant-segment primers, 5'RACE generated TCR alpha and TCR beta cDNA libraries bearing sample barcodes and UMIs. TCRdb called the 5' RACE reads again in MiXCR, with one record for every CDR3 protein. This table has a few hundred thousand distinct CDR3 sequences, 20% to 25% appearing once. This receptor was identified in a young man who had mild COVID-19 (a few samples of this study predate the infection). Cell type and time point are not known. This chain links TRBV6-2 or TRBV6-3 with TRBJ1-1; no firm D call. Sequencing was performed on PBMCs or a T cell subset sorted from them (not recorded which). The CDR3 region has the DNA TGTGCCAGCACCACCCTGAGAGGAGAAGCTTTCTTT. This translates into CASTTLRGEAFF.